This T cell receptor (beta chain) stems from a study of OX40 agonist ivuxolimab in advanced cancers. Turning to the study itself: In this cohort, patients received ivuxolimab, an agonistic anti-OX40 (CD134) antibody.

CDR3 length: 11 residues. Germline assignment: CDR1 SGHVS and CDR2 FQNEAQ. V was clipped by 8 bases and J by 6 bases, with 8 bases between them. The assay was immunoSEQ multiplex PCR, and TCRdb's table has in-frame clones only and misses some. Among roughly 13,000 clones listed, around 74% were seen once. Whole-study results and caveats: What antigens the expanded peripheral T cells recognized was never established. By week 6 at 0.1 to 3.0 mg/kg, blood CD4+ and CD8+ T cells had expanded clonally. Researchers report that CD8+ T cells had, on average, more expanded clones than CD4+.

In this sample, this clone turned up once. The antigen is not known. This specimen was CD4+ or CD8+ T cells sorted from blood, taken in a trial of the OX40 agonist ivuxolimab. This TCR came from an adult with an advanced solid tumor such as melanoma, head and neck, liver or kidney cancer. The rearrangement links TRBV7-8 to TRBJ2-1; D not resolved. The CDR3 DNA sequence: TGTGCCAGCTCCCAAGGCAATGAGCAGTTCTTC. It specifies CASSQGNEQFF.